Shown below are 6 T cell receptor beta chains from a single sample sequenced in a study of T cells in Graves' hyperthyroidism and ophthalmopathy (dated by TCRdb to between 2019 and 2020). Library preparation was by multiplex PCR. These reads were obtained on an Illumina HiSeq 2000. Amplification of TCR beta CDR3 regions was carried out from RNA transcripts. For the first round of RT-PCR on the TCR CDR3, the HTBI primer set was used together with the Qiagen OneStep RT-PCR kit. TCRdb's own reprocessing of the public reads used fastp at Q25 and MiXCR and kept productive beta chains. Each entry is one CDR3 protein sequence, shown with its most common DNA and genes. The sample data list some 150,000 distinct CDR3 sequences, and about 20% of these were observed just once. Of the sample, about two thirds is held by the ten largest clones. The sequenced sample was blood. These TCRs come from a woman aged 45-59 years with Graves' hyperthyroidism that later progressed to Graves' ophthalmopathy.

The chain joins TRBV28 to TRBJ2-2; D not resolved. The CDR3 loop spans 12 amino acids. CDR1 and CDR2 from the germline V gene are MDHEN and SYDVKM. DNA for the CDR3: TGTGCGAGCCGGCCCTCGCCCGGGGAGCTGTTTTTT. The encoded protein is CASRPSPGELFF.

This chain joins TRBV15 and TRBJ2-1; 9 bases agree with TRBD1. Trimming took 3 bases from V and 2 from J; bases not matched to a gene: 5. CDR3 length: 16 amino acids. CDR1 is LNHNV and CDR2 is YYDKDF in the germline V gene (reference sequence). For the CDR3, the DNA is TGTGCCACCAGCAGCAACAGGGGGCTAGCCTACAATGAGCAGTTCTTC. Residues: CATSSNRGLAYNEQFF.

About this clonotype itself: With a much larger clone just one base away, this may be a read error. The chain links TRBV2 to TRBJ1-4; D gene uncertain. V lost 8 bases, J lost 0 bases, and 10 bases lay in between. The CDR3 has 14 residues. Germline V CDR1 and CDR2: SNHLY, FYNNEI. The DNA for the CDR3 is TGTGCCAGCGGTCGCTCAGCAACTAATGAAAAACTGTTTTTT. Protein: CASGRSATNEKLFF. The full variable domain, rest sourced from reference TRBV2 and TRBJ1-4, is EPEVTQTPSHQVTQMGQEVILRCVPISNHLYFYWYRQILGQKVEFLVSFYNNEISEKSEIFDDQFSVERPDGSNFTLKIRSTKLEDSAMYFCASGRSATNEKLFFGSGTQLSVL.

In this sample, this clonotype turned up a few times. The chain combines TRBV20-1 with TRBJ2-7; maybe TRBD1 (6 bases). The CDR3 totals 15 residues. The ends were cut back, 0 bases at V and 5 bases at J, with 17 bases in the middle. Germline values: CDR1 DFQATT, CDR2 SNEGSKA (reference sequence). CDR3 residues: CSARDTGTPRNEQYF. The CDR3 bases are TGCAGTGCTAGAGATACCGGGACACCTCGGAACGAGCAGTACTTC.

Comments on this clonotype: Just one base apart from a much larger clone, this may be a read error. CDR3 sequence: CASSSQQGSNQPQHF. The CDR3 DNA follows: TGTGCCAGCAGCTCCCAGCAGGGGAGCAATCAGCCCCAGCATTTT. The rearrangement links TRBV7-2 to TRBJ1-5; a weak D match, TRBD1 (6 bases). Germline V gene data show CDR1 as SGHTA and CDR2 as FQGNSA. There are 15 residues in the CDR3. V lost 4 bases and J 1 base, leaving 11 bases between the germline ends.

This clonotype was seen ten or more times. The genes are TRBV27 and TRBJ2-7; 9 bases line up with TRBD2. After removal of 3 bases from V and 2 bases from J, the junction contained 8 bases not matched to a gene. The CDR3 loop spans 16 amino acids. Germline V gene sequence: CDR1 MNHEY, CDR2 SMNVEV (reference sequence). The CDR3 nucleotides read TGTGCCAGCAGTTTTGTAGCGGGAGCGCGGGCCTACGAGCAGTACTTC. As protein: CASSFVAGARAYEQYF.